This T cell receptor beta chain emerged from a study of cytomegalovirus exposure and HLA in healthy donors. Researchers ran the PCR with 60 Vbeta and 13 Jbeta primers. Clones were sequenced by immunoSEQ multiplex PCR, and TCRdb holds only the in-frame ones, with some missing. Here the sample spans 120,000 or so clones, 86% being singletons. From germline, CDR1 is GTSNPN and CDR2 SVGIG (reference sequence). The CDR3 runs 14 residues. The V end lost 2 bases, the J end lost 3 bases, and 14 bases lay between the germline ends. The TCR sequence derives from a man in his forties in good health and CMV-seronegative. The chain combines TRBV30 with TRBJ2-7; the D gene is possibly TRBD1 (6 bases). Material: PBMCs. The DNA for the CDR3 is TGTGCCTGGAGTATCCGGCCGACAGGCTACGAGCAGTACTTC. It codes for CAWSIRPTGYEQYF. Supplemented by reference TRBV30 and TRBJ2-7, the full variable domain reads SQTIHQWPATLVQPVGSPLSLECTVEGTSNPNLYWYRQAAGRGLQLLFYSVGIGQISSEVPQNLSASRPQDRQFILSSKKLLLSDSGFYLCAWSIRPTGYEQYFGPGTRLTVT.